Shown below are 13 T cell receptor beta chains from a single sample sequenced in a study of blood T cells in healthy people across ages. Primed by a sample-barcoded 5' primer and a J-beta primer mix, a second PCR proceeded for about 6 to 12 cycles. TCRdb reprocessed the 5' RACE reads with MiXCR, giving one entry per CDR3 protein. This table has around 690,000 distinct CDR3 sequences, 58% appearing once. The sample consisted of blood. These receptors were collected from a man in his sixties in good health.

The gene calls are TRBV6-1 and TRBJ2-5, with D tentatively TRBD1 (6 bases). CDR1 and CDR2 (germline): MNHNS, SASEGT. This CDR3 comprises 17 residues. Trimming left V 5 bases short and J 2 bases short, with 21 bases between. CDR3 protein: CASSPLDSRTRQETQYF. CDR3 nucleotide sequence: TGTGCCAGCAGTCCCCTGGACAGTCGAACCCGGCAAGAGACCCAGTACTTC.

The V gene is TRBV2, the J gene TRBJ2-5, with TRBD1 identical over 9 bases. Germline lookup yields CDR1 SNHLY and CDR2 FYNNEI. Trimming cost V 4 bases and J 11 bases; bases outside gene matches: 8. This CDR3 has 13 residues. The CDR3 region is CASSATGGNEQYF. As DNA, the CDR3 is TGTGCCAGCAGTGCGACAGGGGGAAATGAGCAGTACTTC.

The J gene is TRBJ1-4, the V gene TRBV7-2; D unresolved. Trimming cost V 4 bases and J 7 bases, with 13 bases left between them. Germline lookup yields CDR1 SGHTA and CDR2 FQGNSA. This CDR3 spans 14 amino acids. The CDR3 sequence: CASSSAGLGEKLFF. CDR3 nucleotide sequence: TGTGCCAGCAGCTCAGCAGGCTTGGGTGAAAAACTGTTTTTT.

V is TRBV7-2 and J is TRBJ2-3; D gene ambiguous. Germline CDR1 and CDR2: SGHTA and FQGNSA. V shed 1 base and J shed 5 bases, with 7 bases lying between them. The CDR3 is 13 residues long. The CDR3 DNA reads TGTGCCAGCAGCTTAGAGTACGGAGATACGCAGTATTTT. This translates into CASSLEYGDTQYF.

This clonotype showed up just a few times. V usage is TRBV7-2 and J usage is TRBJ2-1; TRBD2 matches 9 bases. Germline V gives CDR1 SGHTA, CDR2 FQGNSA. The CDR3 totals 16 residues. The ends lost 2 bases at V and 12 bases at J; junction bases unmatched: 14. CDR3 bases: TGTGCCAGCAGCTTAAGTCGTCGCGGGGGGGCCCTAAGGCAGTTCTTC. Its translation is CASSLSRRGGALRQFF.

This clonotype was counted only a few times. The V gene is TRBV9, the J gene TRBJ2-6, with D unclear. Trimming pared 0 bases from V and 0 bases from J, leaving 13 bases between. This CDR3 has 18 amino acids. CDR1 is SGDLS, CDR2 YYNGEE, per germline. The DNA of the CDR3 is TGTGCCAGCAGCGTAGGGCAGGCAGCTCACTCTGGGGCCAACGTCCTGACTTTC. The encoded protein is CASSVGQAAHSGANVLTF.

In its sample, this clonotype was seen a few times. The CDR3 here is CASSYGTSGGARNEQFF. In DNA, the CDR3 is TGTGCCAGCAGTTACGGGACTAGCGGGGGGGCGAGGAATGAGCAGTTCTTC. The genes are TRBV6-2 or TRBV6-3 and TRBJ2-1; TRBD2 aligns across 16 bases. This CDR3 spans 17 amino acids. Germline V gene sequence: CDR1 MNHEY, CDR2 SVGEGT. V gave up 2 bases and J gave up 7 bases; unmatched junction bases: 5.

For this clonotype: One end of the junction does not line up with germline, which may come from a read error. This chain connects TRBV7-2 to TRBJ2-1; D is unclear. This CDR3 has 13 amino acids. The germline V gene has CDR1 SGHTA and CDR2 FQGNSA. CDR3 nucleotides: TGTGCCAGCCGAGAGACCGCCTACAATGAGCGGTTCTTC. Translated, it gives CASRETAYNERFF.

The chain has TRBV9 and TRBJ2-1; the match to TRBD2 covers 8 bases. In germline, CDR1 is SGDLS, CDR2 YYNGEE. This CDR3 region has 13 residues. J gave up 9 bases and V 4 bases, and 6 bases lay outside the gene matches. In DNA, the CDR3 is TGTGCCAGCAGCCCCGGGGGGGCCCGTGAGCAGTTCTTC. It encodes CASSPGGAREQFF.

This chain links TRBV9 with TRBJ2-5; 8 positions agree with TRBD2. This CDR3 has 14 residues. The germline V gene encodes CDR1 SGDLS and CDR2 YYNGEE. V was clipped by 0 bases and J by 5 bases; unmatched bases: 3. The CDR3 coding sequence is TGTGCCAGCAGCGTAGAGGGCGGGGGGGAGACCCAGTACTTC. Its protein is CASSVEGGGETQYF.

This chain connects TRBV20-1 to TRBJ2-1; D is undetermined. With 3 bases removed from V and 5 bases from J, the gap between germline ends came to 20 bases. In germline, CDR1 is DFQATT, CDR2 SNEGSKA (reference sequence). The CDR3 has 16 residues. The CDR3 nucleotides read TGCAGTGCTAGTGCCCTCACCGGGCCTCTAGACAATGAGCAGTTCTTC. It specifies CSASALTGPLDNEQFF.

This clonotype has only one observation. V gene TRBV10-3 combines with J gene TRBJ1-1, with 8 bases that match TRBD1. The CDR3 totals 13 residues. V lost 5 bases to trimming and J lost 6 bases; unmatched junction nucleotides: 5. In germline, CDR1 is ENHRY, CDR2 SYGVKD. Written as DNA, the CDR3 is TGTGCCATCAGTTCAGGGGGCGCCTCTGAAGCTTTCTTT. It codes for CAISSGGASEAFF.

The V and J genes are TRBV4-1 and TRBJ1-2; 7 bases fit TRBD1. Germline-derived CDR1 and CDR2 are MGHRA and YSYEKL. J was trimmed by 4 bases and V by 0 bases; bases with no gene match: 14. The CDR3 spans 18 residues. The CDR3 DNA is TGCGCCAGCAGCCAAGAGGGCCGGACAGGCAGTCAGCGCTATGGCTACACCTTC. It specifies CASSQEGRTGSQRYGYTF.